The 15 T cell receptor beta chains below were found in one sample sequenced in a study of prognosis after radiotherapy for stage I lung cancer. Two rounds of multiplex PCR amplified TCR beta CDR3 from genomic DNA. The first PCR round targeted every TRBV and TRBJ gene with specific primers. TCRdb recomputed calls from the multiplex PCR reads with MiXCR, one row per CDR3 protein. The top ten hold roughly 40% of the sample, which has roughly 13,000 distinct CDR3 sequences, roughly 49% seen once. The source was PBMCs, collected before or after stereotactic body radiation therapy (not recorded which). Receptor source: a donor of 50 years or more with non-small cell lung cancer.

The chain combines TRBV18 with TRBJ2-3; D ambiguous. Deletions cut 0 bases from V and 4 bases from J, with 5 bases between. Germline values: CDR1 KGHSH, CDR2 LQKENI. The CDR3 totals 13 residues. The CDR3 DNA reads TGTGCCAGCTCACCACCGGGTTCAGATACGCAGTATTTT. As protein: CASSPPGSDTQYF.

The chain uses TRBV27 and TRBJ2-2, with 8 bases matching TRBD2. Germline V gene lookup returns CDR1 MNHEY and CDR2 SMNVEV (reference sequence). V shed 6 bases, J shed 5 bases, and the junction held 5 bases outside the gene matches. This CDR3 is 14 amino acids long. The CDR3 DNA reads as TGTGCCAGCAGCGTAACTAGCGGTACCGGGGAGCTGTTTTTT. It is translated as CASSVTSGTGELFF.

This clonotype was observed once. The gene calls are TRBV5-1 and TRBJ2-5; 9 bases are shared with TRBD1. The germline V gene has CDR1 SGHRS and CDR2 YFSETQ. CDR3 length: 17 amino acids. With V trimmed by 4 bases and J by 4 bases, 14 bases remained unmatched. Here the CDR3 reads CASSRVTRADRGETQYF. The CDR3 nucleotides are TGCGCCAGCAGCCGGGTGACCCGAGCGGACAGGGGAGAGACCCAGTACTTC. Filled out from reference TRBV5-1 and TRBJ2-5, the complete variable domain reads KAGVTQTPRYLIKTRGQQVTLSCSPISGHRSVSWYQQTPGQGLQFLFEYFSETQRNKGNFPGRFSGRQFSNSRSEMNVSTLELGDSALYLCASSRVTRADRGETQYFGPGTRLLVL.

The chain carries TRBV2 and TRBJ2-7; D tentatively fits TRBD1 or TRBD2 (6 bases each). The CDR3 totals 15 residues. V lost 11 bases, J lost 3 bases, and 23 bases lay in between. The germline V gene has CDR1 SNHLY and CDR2 FYNNEI. CDR3: CACKETGGLFYEQYF. Written as DNA, the CDR3 is TGTGCCTGCAAAGAGACCGGGGGCCTCTTCTACGAGCAGTACTTC.

Ten or more counts support this clonotype. The CDR3 reads CATSRGKGQGAPGNSPLHF. CDR3 DNA sequence: TGTGCCACCAGCAGAGGTAAGGGACAGGGGGCGCCCGGTAATTCACCCCTCCACTTT. The gene calls are TRBV15 and TRBJ1-6, with TRBD1 matching 12 bases. The length of the CDR3 is 19 residues. J lost 6 bases, V lost 1 base, and 10 bases had no gene match. The V gene's germline CDR1 is LNHNV and CDR2 YYDKDF (reference sequence).

Remarks on this clonotype: Germline is not matched at one junction end, which may reflect a read error. The rearrangement joins TRBV6-5 to TRBJ2-1; a weak D match, TRBD2 (5 bases). The CDR3 loop spans 15 amino acids. Germline CDR1 reads MNHEY; CDR2 reads SVGAGI. CDR3 sequence (DNA): TGTGCCAGCAGTTACGGGCCGGCCATCGGGAATGAGCAGTTATTC. Protein product: CASSYGPAIGNEQLF.

This clonotype was counted a few times. The gene calls are TRBV25-1 and TRBJ1-2, with 10 bases fitting TRBD1. There are 14 residues in the CDR3. V gave up 1 base and J gave up 12 bases; unmatched junction bases: 8. Germline V lookup: CDR1 MGHDK, CDR2 SYGVNS. CDR3 in amino acids: CASSESGTGVGNTF. The CDR3, as DNA: TGTGCCAGCAGTGAATCAGGGACAGGGGTCGGAAACACCTTC.

V and J are TRBV10-3 and TRBJ2-7; 7 bases map to TRBD1. CDR3 length equals 15 residues. The V gene's germline CDR1 is ENHRY and CDR2 SYGVKD. Losses at the gene ends were 0 bases for V and 5 bases for J; bases not matched to a gene: 7. The CDR3 DNA sequence: TGTGCCATCAGTGAGTCCCCGAGGGGGCGGGACGAGCAGTACTTC. This sequence encodes CAISESPRGRDEQYF.

This clonotype was counted ten times or more. The genes are TRBV7-6 and TRBJ2-7, with 9 bases fitting TRBD2. CDR3 length: 15 amino acids. Germline V CDR1 and CDR2: SGHVS, FNYEAQ. The junction had 2 bases not matched to a gene; V was cut back by 0 bases and J by 2 bases. The CDR3, as DNA: TGTGCCAGCAGCTTAGCGCGCGGGGGGGCCTACGAGCAGTACTTC. Residues: CASSLARGGAYEQYF. Full variable domain (missing parts from reference TRBV7-6 and TRBJ2-7): GAGVSQSPRYKVTKRGQDVALRCDPISGHVSLYWYRQALGQGPEFLTYFNYEAQQDKSGLPNDRFSAERPEGSISTLTIQRTEQRDSAMYRCASSLARGGAYEQYFGPGTRLTVT.

V usage is TRBV5-5 and J usage is TRBJ1-1, with a tentative D call TRBD1 (6 bases). The CDR3 runs 14 residues. Per germline, CDR1 SGHKS and CDR2 YYEKEE (reference sequence). V lost 5 bases to trimming and J lost 4 bases, with 15 bases between them. CDR3 DNA: TGTGCCAGCAGAAGTCAAGCAGGGGTCACTGAAGCTTTCTTT. Protein product: CASRSQAGVTEAFF. The full variable domain, its missing parts supplied by reference TRBV5-5 and TRBJ1-1, is DAGVTQSPTHLIKTRGQQVTLRCSPISGHKSVSWYQQVLGQGPQFIFQYYEKEERGRGNFPDRFSARQFPNYSSELNVNALLLGDSALYLCASRSQAGVTEAFFGQGTRLTVV.

This clonotype was seen repeatedly, ten times or more. The chain links TRBV7-9 to TRBJ1-3; D gene ambiguous. Per the germline V gene, CDR1 is SEHNR and CDR2 is FQNEAQ (reference sequence). V was trimmed by 1 base and J by 9 bases, leaving 13 bases between them. The CDR3 has 14 amino acids. Written as DNA, the CDR3 is TGTGCCAGCAGCTTAGGTGGCGGAGCGGGCACCATATATTTT. Amino acids: CASSLGGGAGTIYF.

This clonotype has a handful of counts. A much more abundant neighbour one base away suggests this may be a read error. The V and J genes are TRBV2 and TRBJ2-5; perhaps TRBD1 as D (5 bases). This CDR3 is built from 13 residues. Between the trimmed V and J ends, which lost 8 bases and 3 bases, there was a span of 13 bases. CDR1 is SNHLY, CDR2 FYNNEI, per germline. CDR3 sequence reads: CASACTGKETQYF. CDR3 coding DNA: TGTGCCAGCGCGTGTACAGGCAAAGAGACCCAGTACTTC. Based on the CDR3 plus reference TRBV2 and TRBJ2-5, the full variable domain is EPEVTQTPSHQVTQMGQEVILRCVPISNHLYFYWYRQILGQKVEFLVSFYNNEISEKSEIFDDQFSVERPDGSNFTLKIRSTKLEDSAMYFCASACTGKETQYFGPGTRLLVL.

This clonotype is medium-sized within its sample. V usage is TRBV20-1 and J usage is TRBJ2-3; D gene uncertain. The germline V gene has CDR1 DFQATT and CDR2 SNEGSKA (reference sequence). The CDR3 runs 14 residues. V shed 1 base and J shed 2 bases, with 10 bases lying between them. CDR3 region: CSARVNAATDTQYF. DNA for the CDR3: TGCAGTGCTAGAGTCAACGCGGCCACAGATACGCAGTATTTT.

The chain employs TRBV6-1 and TRBJ2-7; 7 bases are a match to TRBD2. Germline V gene lookup returns CDR1 MNHNS and CDR2 SASEGT. The CDR3 is 15 residues long. J lost 2 bases, V lost 2 bases, and 6 bases had no gene match. The CDR3 region has the DNA TGTGCCAGCAGTGAATGGGCGGGAGCGACCTACGAGCAGTACTTC. Protein: CASSEWAGATYEQYF.

On this clonotype itself: A read error may produce the germline difference seen at one junction end. The rearrangement joins TRBV7-9 to TRBJ2-7; D not resolved. The CDR3 covers 15 residues. Germline V lookup: CDR1 SEHNR, CDR2 FQNEAQ (reference sequence). Written as DNA, the CDR3 is TGTGCCCGCAGCGCCTGGGTTACAGACTCCTACGAGCAGTACTTC. Protein: CARSAWVTDSYEQYF.